The TCR beta chain described here comes from a study of T-cell reconstitution after alpha-beta-depleted transplantation in children. Unique molecular identifiers were incorporated when the TCRbeta library was constructed. One entry per CDR3 protein, called by TCRdb with MiXCR from the PCR reads. The sample carries some 300,000 distinct CDR3 sequences, 10% recorded once. The germline V gene has CDR1 DFQATT and CDR2 SNEGSKA (reference sequence). The CDR3 covers 15 residues. V dropped 6 bases and J dropped 1 base, with 15 bases sitting between them. The TCR originated in a human donor who donated a stem cell graft to a child with acute lymphoblastic leukemia. The sequences come from PBMCs from the stem cell graft donor, collected from the stem cell graft. V usage is TRBV20-1 and J usage is TRBJ2-2; D is perhaps TRBD2 (6 bases). The CDR3, as DNA: TGCAGTGCACAGCTCCGGGAGCAGAACACCGGGGAGCTGTTTTTT. As protein: CSAQLREQNTGELFF.